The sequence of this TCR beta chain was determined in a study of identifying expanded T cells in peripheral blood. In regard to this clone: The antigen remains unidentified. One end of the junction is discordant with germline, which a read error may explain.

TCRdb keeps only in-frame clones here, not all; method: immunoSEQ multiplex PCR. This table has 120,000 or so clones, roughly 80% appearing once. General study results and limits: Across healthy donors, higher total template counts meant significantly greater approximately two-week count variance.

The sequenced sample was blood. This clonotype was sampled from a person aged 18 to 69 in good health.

CDR3 amino acids: CASSQVSDYQETQYF. CDR3 coding DNA: TGCGCCAGCAGCCAAGTCTCCGATTACCAAGAGACCCAGTACTTC. The chain carries TRBV7-9 and TRBJ2-5, with D uncertain. The CDR3 contains 15 residues. Germline lookup yields CDR1 SEHNR and CDR2 FQNEAQ (reference sequence).